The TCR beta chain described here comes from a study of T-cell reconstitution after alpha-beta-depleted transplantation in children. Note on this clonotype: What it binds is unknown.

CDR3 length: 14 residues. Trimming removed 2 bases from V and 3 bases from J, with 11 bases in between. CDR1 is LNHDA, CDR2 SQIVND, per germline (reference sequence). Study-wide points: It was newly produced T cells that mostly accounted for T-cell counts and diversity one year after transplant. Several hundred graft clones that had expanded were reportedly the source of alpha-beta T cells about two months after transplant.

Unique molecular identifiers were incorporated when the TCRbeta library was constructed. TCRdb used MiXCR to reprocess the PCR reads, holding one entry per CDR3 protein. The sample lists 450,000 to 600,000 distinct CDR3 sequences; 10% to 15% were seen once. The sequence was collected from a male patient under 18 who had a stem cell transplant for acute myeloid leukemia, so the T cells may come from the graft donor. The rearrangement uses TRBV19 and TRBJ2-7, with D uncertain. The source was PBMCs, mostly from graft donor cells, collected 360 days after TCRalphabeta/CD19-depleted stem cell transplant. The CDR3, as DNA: TGTGCCAGTAGTATAACAACAGTCCACTACGAGCAGTACTTC. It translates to CASSITTVHYEQYF.